This T cell receptor (beta chain) appears in the sequencing data of a study of blood T cells in healthy people across ages. This clonotype showed up just a few times. Its antigen is currently unknown. Study-wide points: Estimates drawn from one million T cells were deemed to understate diversity. Age showed a roughly linear inverse relationship with TCR beta diversity per million T cells.

The second PCR ran about 6 to 12 cycles with a sample-barcoded 5' primer and J-beta primers. With 12 random nucleotides, a template-switch adaptor tagged each individual cDNA molecule. TCRdb reanalysed the 5' RACE reads using MiXCR and keeps one entry per CDR3 protein. The table includes around 970,000 distinct CDR3 sequences, around 54% detected once. CDR1 LGHDT and CDR2 YNNKEL come from the germline V gene (reference sequence). V gave up 0 bases and J gave up 2 bases, with 13 bases separating them. The CDR3 has 16 residues. This rearrangement joins TRBV3-1 to TRBJ2-5; D might be TRBD1 (5 bases). Sequencing was performed on blood. The source of this sequence is a woman aged 60 to 75 in good health. In DNA form, the CDR3 reads TGTGCCAGCAGCCAAGAAAAGGGAAGGGGACAAGAGACCCAGTACTTC. Its protein is CASSQEKGRGQETQYF.